This T cell receptor beta chain was retrieved from a study of shared clonotypes between healthy human individuals (TCRdb year 2020). For the study in its entirety: The cohort comprised a couple of women and a few men aged 18 to 49 years. For each donor, three plates each were used for CD4 naive and CD4 memory, two plates were used for CD8 naive, and one plate was used for CD8 memory. To estimate repertoire size and how much clonotypes are shared between individuals, the study performed deep sequencing of blood TCR repertoires from about five healthy adults. Libraries were prepared and TCR repertoires were sequenced by different laboratories using diverse techniques, in order to increase sequencing depth and limit assay-specific biases. Leukapheresis yielded between about 0.85 and 10 billion PBMCs per donor. Study-wide conclusions, independent of this receptor: Pairwise subsampling led to the expectation that sequencing depth would affect the degree of clonotype sharing among donors. Sampling was limited to blood, and TCR repertoires in tissue likely differ from TCR repertoires in blood. Incomplete sequencing was indicated by rarefaction of sorted-subset datasets, despite the large sequencing depth. Because the study included only a small number of donors, the genetic and exposure-history diversity represented was limited. Higher generation probabilities were observed for clonotypes shared by all four sorted-subset donors than for non-shared clonotypes. About 5% of naive CD4, 3.5% of naive CD8, roughly 2.4% of memory CD4, and approximately 0.39% of memory CD8 clonotypes were shared across a few donors. Larger estimated clonotype richness was generally found for naive subsets than for memory subsets.

Healthy HIV-negative adults with no recently reported acute infections or vaccinations were included as donors. Every donor was a Caucasian adult residing in Nashville, Tennessee, USA. CD4+ T cells were enriched by magnetic negative selection; naive cells were then positively selected on CD45RA, and the negative fraction formed the memory subset. After blood collection by leukapheresis, PBMCs were isolated using Ficoll-Histopaque density gradient centrifugation and then cryopreserved in the vapor phase of liquid nitrogen. Analytical flow cytometry was used to check the purity and quantity of every magnetically sorted T cell population. Genomic DNA was isolated from each sorted fraction and quantified by UV absorbance on a Nanodrop 2000c. As to this clone: Its antigen has not been determined. No base quality information exists; no much larger clone differs at one position.

Using the deep immunoSEQ assay, multiplex PCR amplified TCR CDR3 regions from genomic DNA. Extracted genomic DNA from each cell subset was spread evenly across all wells of several immunoSEQ 96-well plates, with each plate serving as a replicate. For sorted subsets, roughly 200 ng of genomic DNA, equivalent to 30,000 or so T cell genomes, went into each replicate PCR. Purified libraries were quantified with a Qubit 3.0 fluorometer, sized on a Bioanalyzer 2100, and re-quantified with the KAPA Library Quantification kit. Each immunoSEQ 96-well plate was sequenced on its own single-read 150-cycle Illumina NextSeq 550 flow cell. The original pipeline was this. The immunoSEQ output contained only junctional sequences without quality scores, so filtering could not match that applied to full-length reads. To assign V/J genes and CDR3, sequences were annotated against IMGT germline references using PyIR, a Python wrapper for IgBLAST v1.9. Reads were filtered out if the reads had weak V/J assignments (E-value above 1e-6), no CDR3, stop codons, out-of-frame junctions, or ambiguous translated residues. A V3J clonotype was defined by an identical inferred V gene, J gene, and CDR3 amino acid sequence. Percentage overlap between repertoires was computed as shared unique clonotypes divided by the size of the smaller repertoire. Richness of each repertoire was evaluated using RTK rarefaction, the Chao1 estimator, and Recon v2.1 estimates of unobserved clonotypes. Generation probabilities were computed with OLGA for all TCRbeta clonotypes obtained by the gDNA method from a few donors. Here the immuneACCESS table is served through TCRdb, limited to in-frame sequences with V and J called. Missing clones are a known gap in these copies; in checked studies unresolved V genes cover under half, and the rest lacks a known reason. V and J calls and clone size follow that table, whereas D and trimming were derived from the DNA. The sample table shows roughly 2.5 million clones, and around 94% are seen once. The top ten clones comprise 0.13% to 0.15% of the sample.

CDR3 length: 15 amino acids, cysteine to phenylalanine. Of all the DNA, just the CDR3 is kept, 45 bases in frame from base 1. The germline V gene gives CDR1 as KGHSH and CDR2 as LQKENI. At the junction V is shortened by 6 bases and J by 3 bases; bases outside the gene matches: 11. The chain is assembled from TRBV18 and TRBJ2-7, with 7 central nucleotides matching TRBD1. The TCR sequence derives from a man between 18 and 35 years old in good health. The sequenced material came from naive CD4+ T cells sorted from blood. The sample's cell subset or site label, in plain terms: CD45RA+ positively selected. The CDR3 reads CASSPNRGGGYEQYF. The sequenced DNA: TGTGCCAGCTCTCCAAACAGGGGCGGCGGCTACGAGCAGTACTTC.